Presented here are 7 T cell receptor beta chains from one specimen sequenced in a study of blood T cell repertoires in COVID-19. This table comes from immunoSEQ multiplex PCR, and its TCRdb copy is limited to in-frame clones, with some not included. The profile shows 100,000 to 120,000 clones, around 84% of them singletons. Source material: peripheral blood. The source of these receptors is an elderly woman with acute or convalescent COVID-19.

The V and J genes are TRBV11-2 and TRBJ2-1; possible D gene TRBD2, 5 bases. This CDR3 comprises 14 residues. Trimming stripped 1 base from V and 8 bases from J, with 12 bases between. Germline V CDR1 and CDR2: SGHAT, FQNNGV. CDR3 coding DNA: TGTGCCAGCAGCTTAGCGGGGAAGTATTATGAGCAGTTCTTC. Protein sequence: CASSLAGKYYEQFF.

The chain carries TRBV7-9 and TRBJ2-7, with 11 bases aligning to TRBD2. Germline V gene data show CDR1 as SEHNR and CDR2 as FQNEAQ (reference sequence). The junction had 6 bases not matched to a gene; V was cut back by 4 bases and J by 4 bases. CDR3 length equals 15 residues. The CDR3 reads CASSSASGRSYEQYF. The CDR3 DNA is TGTGCCAGCAGCTCAGCTAGCGGGAGGTCGTACGAGCAGTACTTC.

V is TRBV4-1 and J is TRBJ2-3; possible D gene TRBD2, 6 bases. This CDR3 has 18 residues. The V gene lost 1 base and the J gene lost 2 bases, with 19 bases spanning the gap. Germline loops: CDR1 MGHRA, CDR2 YSYEKL. CDR3 bases: TGCGCCAGCAGCCAAGGGAGGGCCCGCACTTCTCACACAGATACGCAGTATTTT. Translated, it gives CASSQGRARTSHTDTQYF.

V is TRBV24-1 and J is TRBJ1-2; D gene ambiguous. The germline V and J ends were trimmed by 6 bases and 7 bases, with 14 bases remaining between them. The CDR3 runs 13 residues. Germline V gene lookup returns CDR1 KGHDR and CDR2 SFDVKD. CDR3 coding DNA: TGTGCCACCAGTCGGGGAGATCCGTTTGGCTACACCTTC. It yields the protein CATSRGDPFGYTF.

The rearrangement uses TRBV3-1 (or the pseudogene TRBV3-2) and TRBJ1-1; D unresolved. The germline V gene has CDR1 LGHDT and CDR2 YNNKEL (reference sequence). CDR3 length equals 15 residues. Trimming shortened V by 5 bases and J by 5 bases, and 18 bases separated the two germline ends. In DNA form, the CDR3 reads TGTGCCAGCAGCAAGCCCTCAGAGGGTAAAACTGAAGCTTTCTTT. This sequence encodes CASSKPSEGKTEAFF.

This sequence joins TRBV5-1 and TRBJ2-3; 9 bases map to TRBD1. V lost 7 bases, J lost 0 bases, and 3 bases stayed unmatched. The CDR3 extends over 14 amino acids. Germline CDR1 and CDR2: SGHRS and YFSETQ. As DNA, the CDR3 is TGCGCCAGCCGTGGACAGGGGAGCACAGATACGCAGTATTTT. Translation: CASRGQGSTDTQYF.

The chain couples TRBV18 to TRBJ2-2; tentatively, D is TRBD2 (5 bases). The CDR3 is 15 residues long. Trimming took 3 bases from V and 5 from J, leaving 13 bases between them. Per germline, CDR1 KGHSH and CDR2 LQKENI. CDR3 DNA: TGTGCCAGCTCACCGGAGGTAGCGAGGACCGGGGAGCTGTTTTTT. It specifies CASSPEVARTGELFF. The full variable domain, in which reference TRBV18 and TRBJ2-2 provide the parts outside the CDR3, is NAGVMQNPRHLVRRRGQEARLRCSPMKGHSHVYWYRQLPEEGLKFMVYLQKENIIDESGMPKERFSAEFPKEGPSILRIQQVVRGDSAAYFCASSPEVARTGELFFGEGSRLTVL.